These 8 T cell receptor beta chains were sequenced from one sample in a study of OX40 agonist ivuxolimab in advanced cancers. Generated by immunoSEQ multiplex PCR, the TCRdb table keeps only in-frame clones and is missing some. This table has about 59,000 clones, over 80% appearing once. Source: CD4+ or CD8+ T cells sorted from blood, taken in a trial of the OX40 agonist ivuxolimab. The receptor set was obtained from an adult with an advanced solid tumor such as melanoma, head and neck, liver or kidney cancer.

This chain uses TRBV10-3 with TRBJ2-7; the D gene is possibly TRBD2 (6 bases). V lost 11 bases and J lost 6, with 20 bases in between. Germline V lookup: CDR1 ENHRY, CDR2 SYGVKD. CDR3 length equals 13 residues. For the CDR3, the DNA is TGTGCCGTCTATTTAGCGGCCGTAGGCGAGCAGTACTTC. It translates to CAVYLAAVGEQYF.

Points on this clone: Germline is not matched at one junction end, which may reflect a read error. This chain links TRBV30 with TRBJ2-5; the match to TRBD1 covers 9 bases. The CDR3 totals 12 residues. Per the germline V gene, CDR1 is GTSNPN and CDR2 is SVGIG (reference sequence). Here the CDR3 DNA reads TGTGCCTGGAGCTGGACAGGGGCGTTCCAAGACTTC. It codes for CAWSWTGAFQDF. Full variable domain (remainder filled in from reference TRBV30 and TRBJ2-5): SQTIHQWPATLVQPVGSPLSLECTVEGTSNPNLYWYRQAAGRGLQLLFYSVGIGQISSEVPQNLSASRPQDRQFILSSKKLLLSDSGFYLCAWSWTGAFQDFGPGTRLLVL.

The rearrangement uses TRBV28 and TRBJ1-4; D gene ambiguous. Trimming pared 3 bases from V and 5 bases from J, leaving 10 bases between. CDR3 length: 14 residues. Germline-derived CDR1 and CDR2 are MDHEN and SYDVKM. This CDR3 reads CASSLWRLNEKLFF. In DNA form, the CDR3 reads TGTGCCAGCAGTTTGTGGCGGCTGAATGAAAAACTGTTTTTT.

The chain combines TRBV10-1 with TRBJ2-5; D is tentatively TRBD1 or TRBD2 (5 bases each). V lost 5 bases, J lost 8 bases, and 21 bases lay in between. Germline CDR1 WNHNN, CDR2 SYGVQD (reference sequence). The CDR3 spans 15 residues. The CDR3 is CASSSGTGRTRTQYF. The CDR3 DNA is TGCGCCAGCAGTTCGGGGACCGGGCGAACGCGAACCCAGTACTTC.

The chain uses TRBV4-1 and TRBJ2-1; the match to TRBD1 covers 7 bases. Per the germline V gene, CDR1 is MGHRA and CDR2 is YSYEKL. The CDR3 contains 17 residues. V shed 0 bases, J shed 1 base, and the junction held 6 bases outside the gene matches. DNA of the CDR3: TGCGCCAGCAGCCAAGATAAAGGGACAGTGTCCTACAATGAGCAGTTCTTC. Protein: CASSQDKGTVSYNEQFF.

The chain joins TRBV4-3 to TRBJ2-3, with D tentatively TRBD2 (7 bases). The CDR3 loop spans 16 amino acids. CDR1 is LGHNA, CDR2 YSLEER, per germline. Deletions cut 0 bases from V and 0 bases from J, with 10 bases between. This chain's CDR3 is CASSQDGRGSTDTQYF. The CDR3 DNA reads as TGCGCCAGCAGCCAAGATGGGAGGGGGAGCACAGATACGCAGTATTTT.

V is TRBV27 and J is TRBJ1-1; D may be TRBD1 (5 bases). The CDR3 is 15 amino acids. Germline CDR1 and CDR2: MNHEY and SMNVEV (reference sequence). Trimming removed 2 bases at V and 3 bases at J, with 13 bases between. CDR3 amino acids: CASSLRGVADTEAFF. The CDR3 DNA follows: TGTGCCAGCAGTTTAAGAGGGGTAGCGGACACTGAAGCTTTCTTT.

This sequence joins TRBV28 and TRBJ2-3, with a possible D match to TRBD1 (5 bases). Germline values: CDR1 MDHEN, CDR2 SYDVKM. The CDR3 sequence is 15 residues long. The ends were cut back, 3 bases at V and 2 bases at J, with 12 bases in the middle. The CDR3 nucleotides are TGTGCCAGCAGTTTCCCCCGCAGGGCCACAGATACGCAGTATTTT. Its translation: CASSFPRRATDTQYF.